A selection of T cell receptor beta chains follows, all from one sample in a study of regulatory T cells in long-lasting Graves disease. TCRdb re-analysed the multiplex PCR reads in MiXCR, keeping a single row per CDR3 protein. This sample carries hundreds of thousands of distinct CDR3 sequences, around 21% of them seen once, and the ten largest clones take around 20%. The sample consisted of peripheral blood mononuclear cells (PBMCs), taken when the disease was refractory, from a patient treated with antithyroid drugs. The receptor source for this set is a female donor with Graves disease. CDR3s include the opening cysteine and the closing phenylalanine or tryptophan. A D gene is named only where the DNA matches it firmly. Rows may omit the clone size; those that give it use once, few, many or a size class.

.	.	TRBV12-3/TRBV12-4	TRBJ2-1	TGTGCCAGCAGCCCGACTAGAAATGAGCAGTTCTTC	CASSPTRNEQFF
.	.	TRBV20-1	TRBJ1-1	TGCAGTGCCAATTCTCGGACCATAATTGAAGCTTTCTTT	CSANSRTIIEAFF
.	few	TRBV20-1	TRBJ2-7	TGCAGTGCTGGCGACGCCTACGAGCAGTACTTC	CSAGDAYEQYF
.	many	TRBV28	TRBJ2-7	TGTGCCAGCAGGTACAGGACAGAATCCTCCTACGAGCAGTACTTC	CASRYRTESSYEQYF
TRBD1	few	TRBV5-1	TRBJ2-7	TGCGCCAGCAGCATACAGGGGGCAGCGTACGAGCAGTACTTC	CASSIQGAAYEQYF
TRBD2	few	TRBV5-1	TRBJ2-1	TGCGCCAGCAGCGAAAAAGCGGGAGCAATCTACAATGAGCAGTTCTTC	CASSEKAGAIYNEQFF
.	few	TRBV13	TRBJ1-3	TGTGCCAGCAGCTTAGGCCGTAGCTCTGGAAACACCATATATTTT	CASSLGRSSGNTIYF
TRBD2	few	TRBV3-1	TRBJ2-2	TGTGCCAGCAGCCCCACTAGCGGGAGGCCTCAGGCCGGGGAGCTGTTTTTT	CASSPTSGRPQAGELFF
.	once	TRBV9	TRBJ1-1	TGTGCCAGCAGCGCCTCACCAGGAACTGAAGCTTTCTTT	CASSASPGTEAFF
.	many	TRBV30	TRBJ1-2	TGTGCCTGGAGGTGGCAGGGTATACCCTCTAACTATGGCTACACCTTC	CAWRWQGIPSNYGYTF
.	few	TRBV27	TRBJ2-2	TGTGCCAGCAGTTGGAAGGGGCACGGGGAGCTGTTTTTT	CASSWKGHGELFF
.	.	TRBV19	TRBJ2-6	TGTGCCAGTAGAAGGGAGATGGGTACCGGGGCCAACGTCCTGACTTTC	CASRREMGTGANVLTF
.	few	TRBV12-3/TRBV12-4	TRBJ2-2	TGTGCCAGCAGTCCCCGACTTTATGCGAACACCGGGGAGCTGTTTTTT	CASSPRLYANTGELFF
.	.	TRBV19	TRBJ2-5	TGTGCCAGTAGTACAGGGTTACGTCCTGAAGAGACCCAGTACTTC	CASSTGLRPEETQYF
.	.	TRBV30	TRBJ2-5	TGTGCCAGTAGTAGGCAGGGCGACAAGACCCAGTACTTC	CASSRQGDKTQYF
.	few	TRBV18	TRBJ2-6	TGTGCCAGCTCTCCTCTACTCTCTGGGGCCAACGTCCTGACTTTC	CASSPLLSGANVLTF
TRBD2	.	TRBV7-2	TRBJ2-7	TGTGCCAGCAGCTTTAGCGGGAGGGCCATCGACGAGCAGTACTTC	CASSFSGRAIDEQYF
.	.	TRBV6-5	TRBJ1-1	TGTGCCAGCAGTTACTCTGGGGAGGCCACTGAAGCTTTCTTT	CASSYSGEATEAFF
.	.	TRBV6-1	TRBJ1-5	TGTGCCAGCAGTGAGGGGGGGGCGCGAAATCAGCCCCAGCATTTT	CASSEGGARNQPQHF
.	many	TRBV2	TRBJ2-5	TGTGCCAGCAAACGTCAAACAATCGAAGAAGAGACCCAGTACTTC	CASKRQTIEEETQYF
TRBD2	few	TRBV28	TRBJ2-3	TGTGCCAGCAGCATTACGCCGCTAGCGGGACTCACAGATACGCAGTATTTT	CASSITPLAGLTDTQYF
.	many	TRBV28	TRBJ2-7	TGTGCCAGCAAAACCTATACCTCAGGAGGGATATACGAGCAGTACTTC	CASKTYTSGGIYEQYF
.	.	TRBV24-1	TRBJ2-7	TGTGCCACCAGTGGAAAGGACAAAGCCTACGAGCAGTACTTC	CATSGKDKAYEQYF
TRBD2	.	TRBV2	TRBJ2-2	TGTGCCAGCATGAGACTAGCGAGCACCGGGGAGCTGTTTTTT	CASMRLASTGELFF
TRBD1	once	TRBV19	TRBJ1-6	TGTGCCAGTAGTATTGGAGACAGGGGGAATAATTCACCCCTCCACTTT	CASSIGDRGNNSPLHF
.	.	TRBV2	TRBJ2-7	TGTGCCAGTGGACGTTATAGCTCCTACGAGCAGTACTTC	CASGRYSSYEQYF